What follows are 21 T cell receptor beta chains derived from one specimen sequenced in a study of blood T cell repertoires in COVID-19. Method: immunoSEQ multiplex PCR; TCRdb's copy keeps in-frame clones and lacks some. The sample carries roughly 250,000 clones, over 65% recorded once. Sequences were obtained from peripheral blood. These receptors came from an elderly woman with acute or convalescent COVID-19.

CDR3: CASSRPSGANVLTF. The CDR3 DNA is TGTGCCAGCAGCCGTCCCTCTGGGGCCAACGTCCTGACTTTC. V is TRBV2 and J is TRBJ2-6; D unclear. V shed 6 bases and J shed 0 bases, with 6 bases lying between them. There are 14 residues in the CDR3. Germline assignment: CDR1 SNHLY and CDR2 FYNNEI.

A few counts support this clone. The V gene is TRBV20-1, the J gene TRBJ1-5, with D possibly being TRBD1 (5 bases). V lost 3 bases, J lost 5 bases, and 17 bases lay in between. Germline V CDR1 and CDR2: DFQATT, SNEGSKA (reference sequence). The CDR3 consists of 15 residues. Written as DNA, the CDR3 is TGCAGTGCTAGTTCAGGGATGGTTGGCGATCAGCCCCAGCATTTT. Translated, it gives CSASSGMVGDQPQHF.

This chain connects TRBV18 to TRBJ1-2; 7 bases are shared with TRBD1. The V gene's germline CDR1 is KGHSH and CDR2 LQKENI. The J segment lost 13 bases and the V segment lost 6 bases, leaving 17 bases of the junction unmatched. The CDR3 length is 14 residues. This CDR3 reads CASSPAETGQPTTF. The DNA of the CDR3 is TGTGCCAGCTCTCCGGCCGAAACGGGACAGCCTACCACCTTC.

In this sample, this clone turned up once. The J gene is TRBJ1-2, the V gene TRBV9; possible D gene TRBD1, 5 bases. V lost 5 bases to trimming and J lost 3 bases, with 17 bases between them. Germline-derived CDR1 and CDR2 are SGDLS and YYNGEE. The CDR3 covers 15 residues. The CDR3 reads CASSLDQGSDYGYTF. In DNA, the CDR3 is TGTGCCAGCAGTCTAGACCAGGGTTCCGACTATGGCTACACCTTC.

The chain combines TRBV3-1 (or the pseudogene TRBV3-2) with TRBJ1-1, with D possibly matching TRBD1 (5 bases). This CDR3 is built from 16 residues. Trimming pared 1 base from V and 4 bases from J, leaving 16 bases between. The V gene's germline CDR1 is LGHDT and CDR2 YNNKEL (reference sequence). CDR3 coding DNA: TGTGCCAGCAGCCAAGCTGGGGGGTATCGATCCACTGAAGCTTTCTTT. It codes for CASSQAGGYRSTEAFF.

The chain is built from TRBV25-1 and TRBJ2-3; a possible D gene is TRBD2 (5 bases). Germline assignment: CDR1 MGHDK and CDR2 SYGVNS. V lost 4 bases, J lost 6 bases, and 11 bases lay in between. The CDR3 extends over 13 amino acids. The CDR3 region is CASSVRGFDTQYF. CDR3 nucleotides: TGTGCCAGCAGTGTACGGGGTTTTGATACGCAGTATTTT.

The CDR3 sequence: CASSQGRGGHNEQFF. The DNA for the CDR3 is TGCGCCAGCAGCCAAGGCCGGGGGGGGCACAATGAGCAGTTCTTC. The gene calls are TRBV4-3 and TRBJ2-1; 8 nucleotides agree with TRBD2. From germline, CDR1 is LGHNA and CDR2 YSLEER. V was clipped by 1 base and J by 5 bases; unmatched bases: 4. The CDR3 contains 15 residues.

The chain is built from TRBV6-1 and TRBJ2-4; D is perhaps TRBD1 (7 bases). The CDR3 runs 15 residues. V lost 2 bases, J lost 8 bases, and 16 bases lay in between. Germline V gives CDR1 MNHNS, CDR2 SASEGT. CDR3 region: CASSELLAQGDIQYF. Here the CDR3 DNA reads TGTGCCAGCAGTGAACTACTAGCCCAGGGGGACATTCAGTACTTC.

The genes are TRBV3-1 (or the pseudogene TRBV3-2) and TRBJ2-1; possible D gene TRBD1, 7 bases. The CDR3 covers 16 residues. Germline CDR1 is LGHDT and CDR2 is YNNKEL (reference sequence). Trimming shortened V by 3 bases and J by 1 base, and 13 bases separated the two germline ends. CDR3 amino acids: CASSQRGDSSYNEQFF. The DNA of the CDR3 is TGTGCCAGCAGCCAGAGGGGGGACAGTTCCTACAATGAGCAGTTCTTC.

This clone has at least ten counts. This chain links TRBV5-4 with TRBJ1-1; D call uncertain. Per germline, CDR1 SGHNT and CDR2 YYREEE (reference sequence). Between the trimmed V and J ends, which lost 3 bases and 5 bases, there was a span of 17 bases. The CDR3 covers 15 residues. The CDR3 region is CASSSSRVGGTEAFF. As DNA, the CDR3 is TGTGCCAGCAGCTCCTCACGGGTAGGAGGTACTGAAGCTTTCTTT.

This clone was observed a single time. V and J are TRBV30 and TRBJ1-2, with 10 bases aligning to TRBD1. Germline lookup yields CDR1 GTSNPN and CDR2 SVGIG (reference sequence). Trimming took 2 bases from V and 9 from J; bases not matched to a gene: 3. CDR3 length equals 12 residues. The CDR3 sequence: CAWSRTGGRYTF. DNA of the CDR3: TGTGCCTGGAGTCGGACAGGGGGTCGCTACACCTTC. Looking up the rest from reference TRBV30 and TRBJ1-2 gives the full variable domain: SQTIHQWPATLVQPVGSPLSLECTVEGTSNPNLYWYRQAAGRGLQLLFYSVGIGQISSEVPQNLSASRPQDRQFILSSKKLLLSDSGFYLCAWSRTGGRYTFGSGTRLTVV.

V is TRBV6-4 and J is TRBJ1-6; D not certain. V lost 4 bases to trimming and J lost 4 bases, with 5 bases between them. This CDR3 spans 13 amino acids. The germline V gene encodes CDR1 MRHNA and CDR2 SNTAGT. CDR3 loop: CASSAGYNSPLHF. The CDR3 coding sequence is TGTGCCAGCAGTGCGGGGTATAATTCACCCCTCCACTTT.

This chain uses TRBV19 with TRBJ2-2; the match to TRBD2 covers 7 bases. CDR1 and CDR2 (germline): LNHDA, SQIVND (reference sequence). CDR3 length: 14 amino acids. After removal of 7 bases from V and 2 bases from J, the junction contained 4 bases not matched to a gene. CDR3 bases: TGTGCCAGTACCAGCGGGACCAACACCGGGGAGCTGTTTTTT. Translation gives CASTSGTNTGELFF.

The genes are TRBV19 and TRBJ2-7; 7 positions match TRBD1. The V and J ends lost 5 bases and 0 bases, in that order; junction bases with no gene match: 4. The CDR3 runs 14 residues. The germline V gene has CDR1 LNHDA and CDR2 SQIVND (reference sequence). The CDR3: CASSADRVSYEQYF. CDR3 DNA: TGTGCCAGTAGTGCTGACAGGGTCTCCTACGAGCAGTACTTC.

The chain recombines TRBV7-9 with TRBJ2-1; 10 nucleotides agree with TRBD2. The germline V gene has CDR1 SEHNR and CDR2 FQNEAQ (reference sequence). CDR3 size: 16 residues. With V trimmed by 2 bases and J by 5 bases, 6 bases remained unmatched. The DNA of the CDR3 is TGTGCCAGCAGCTTAAGGGCTAGCGGGAGCCACAATGAGCAGTTCTTC. Encoded protein: CASSLRASGSHNEQFF.

V gene TRBV7-9 combines with J gene TRBJ1-5; D gene ambiguous. Between the trimmed V and J ends, which lost 1 base and 5 bases, there was a span of 3 bases. The CDR3 length is 12 residues. In germline, CDR1 is SEHNR, CDR2 FQNEAQ (reference sequence). The CDR3 DNA is TGTGCCAGCAGCTTAGGGCATCAGCCCCAGCATTTT. Translating gives CASSLGHQPQHF.

The chain links TRBV5-1 to TRBJ1-6; a possible D gene is TRBD1 (5 bases). The germline gives CDR1 SGHRS, CDR2 YFSETQ. V was cut by 4 bases and J by 7 bases, with 21 bases left in between. The CDR3 spans 17 residues. The CDR3, as DNA: TGCGCCAGCAGCCTCCAAGGGGTCGGATCTTGGAATTCACCCCTCCACTTT. This translates into CASSLQGVGSWNSPLHF.

V gene TRBV6-5 combines with J gene TRBJ1-2; the match to TRBD1 covers 7 bases. This CDR3 is 13 amino acids long. Germline V gene data show CDR1 as MNHEY and CDR2 as SVGAGI. Trimming took 6 bases from V and 4 from J; bases not matched to a gene: 5. CDR3: CASSDGDSYGYTF. In nucleotides, the CDR3 is TGTGCCAGCAGCGACGGGGACAGCTATGGCTACACCTTC.

The J gene is TRBJ1-5, the V gene TRBV6-2 or TRBV6-3; TRBD1 aligns across 9 bases. Per germline, CDR1 MNHEY and CDR2 SVGEGT. This CDR3 contains 18 residues. V was clipped by 2 bases and J by 3 bases; unmatched bases: 11. This CDR3 is CASSYGPRTGVYNQPQHF. CDR3 sequence (DNA): TGTGCCAGCAGTTACGGTCCAAGGACAGGGGTGTACAATCAGCCCCAGCATTTT.

The table lists this clone with a count of one. The rearrangement joins TRBV28 to TRBJ1-2; unclear D gene. Per germline, CDR1 MDHEN and CDR2 SYDVKM. The CDR3 sequence is 13 residues long. Trimming removed 7 bases at V and 3 bases at J, with 12 bases between. The CDR3 DNA reads as TGTGCCAGCACGCCCACTATCGACTATGGCTACACCTTC. Its protein product is CASTPTIDYGYTF.

The chain uses TRBV5-1 and TRBJ1-1; the match to TRBD1 covers 11 bases. The CDR3 loop spans 18 amino acids. From germline, CDR1 is SGHRS and CDR2 YFSETQ. The J segment lost 0 bases and the V segment lost 5 bases, leaving 12 bases of the junction unmatched. CDR3 DNA sequence: TGCGCCAGCAGGAGAGGACAGGGGGCGTTAATGGTGAACACTGAAGCTTTCTTT. This sequence encodes CASRRGQGALMVNTEAFF. The variable domain in full, completed from reference TRBV5-1 and TRBJ1-1, reads KAGVTQTPRYLIKTRGQQVTLSCSPISGHRSVSWYQQTPGQGLQFLFEYFSETQRNKGNFPGRFSGRQFSNSRSEMNVSTLELGDSALYLCASRRGQGALMVNTEAFFGQGTRLTVV.